This T cell receptor (beta chain) originates from a study of T cell responses to AZD1222 COVID-19 vaccine. This CDR3 comprises 15 residues. Per germline, CDR1 LGHNA and CDR2 YNFKEQ. Trimming took off 0 bases at V and 2 bases at J, with 11 bases between the two ends. This table comes from immunoSEQ multiplex PCR, and its TCRdb copy is limited to in-frame clones, with some not included. Altogether about 130,000 clones are present, almost 85% being singletons, with the ten largest covering around 7.9%. The chain is built from TRBV4-2 and TRBJ2-7; the D gene is possibly TRBD1 (6 bases). The TCR was taken from an adult who received the MenACWY meningococcal vaccine as a control. The starting material was peripheral blood, obtained 28 days after the second dose of the MenACWY control vaccine. As DNA, the CDR3 is TGTGCCAGCAGCCAAGAAGGGCAGGGGACCTACGAGCAGTACTTC. Its translation: CASSQEGQGTYEQYF.